Listed here is a single T cell receptor beta chain. The antigen is not known. The sample comes from a study of Ad26.COV2.S vaccination and SARS-CoV-2 variants. Whole-study results and caveats: Total responses of T cells may have been underestimated by the analyses of TCR breadth and depth.

Some clones are missing from TCRdb's copy, which holds only in-frame ones; the method was immunoSEQ multiplex PCR. The table records roughly 180,000 clones, 87% of them present only once. Germline V gene sequence: CDR1 MGHDK, CDR2 SYGVNS. The CDR3 is 11 residues long. The material was peripheral blood, obtained after recovery from COVID-19. The TCR comes from a human donor who had recovered from COVID-19. The rearrangement joins TRBV25-1 to TRBJ2-7; the D gene is possibly TRBD1 (6 bases). The CDR3 is CATGSSYEQYF. The CDR3 nucleotides are TGTGCAACAGGGTCCTCCTACGAGCAGTACTTC.